The following is a T cell receptor beta chain sequence with its context. Its antigen is not known. This sample is part of a study of T cell repertoires in cytomegalovirus infection. MiXCR was run by TCRdb on the reads, yielding one entry per CDR3 protein. This sample has over 450,000 distinct CDR3 sequences, with about 11% found just once. Study-wide points: What dominated the ex vivo response were HLA-C-restricted CMV-specific TCR beta clonotypes.

This TCR was sampled from a human donor in good health (CMV status not recorded). Some clones in this sample may be carry-over from other donors' samples. Input material: PBMCs.

CDR3 amino acids: CASSSDRVAYEQYF. The CDR3 nucleotides are TGTGCCAGCAGCTCTGACAGGGTTGCCTACGAGCAGTACTTC. The chain employs TRBV7-2 and TRBJ2-7; 7 bases match TRBD1. The germline CDR1 and CDR2 sequences are SGHTA and FQGNSA. The CDR3 loop spans 14 amino acids. V shed 4 bases, J shed 2 bases, and the junction held 5 bases outside the gene matches.